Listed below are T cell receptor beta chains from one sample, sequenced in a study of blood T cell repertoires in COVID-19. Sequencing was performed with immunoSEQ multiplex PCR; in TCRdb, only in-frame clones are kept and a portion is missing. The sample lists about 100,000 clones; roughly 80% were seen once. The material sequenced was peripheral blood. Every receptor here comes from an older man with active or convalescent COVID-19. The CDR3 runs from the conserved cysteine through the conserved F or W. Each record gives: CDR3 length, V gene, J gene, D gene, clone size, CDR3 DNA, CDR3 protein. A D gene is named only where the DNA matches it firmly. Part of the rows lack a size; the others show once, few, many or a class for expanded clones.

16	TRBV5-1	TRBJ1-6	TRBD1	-	TGCGCCAGCAGCTTGGGGGGACAGACATCTGCTTCACCCCTCCACTTT	CASSLGGQTSASPLHF
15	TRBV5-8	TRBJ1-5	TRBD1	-	TGTGCCAGCAGCCCCGACAGGGGTAGCAATCAGCCCCAGCATTTT	CASSPDRGSNQPQHF
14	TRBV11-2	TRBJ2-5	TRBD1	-	TGTGCCAGCAGCTCAAGAGGGGGCGGGGAGACCCAGTACTTC	CASSSRGGGETQYF
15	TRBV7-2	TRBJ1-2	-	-	TGTGCCAGCAGCCCGGGGACGGGGGGTCTCTATGGCTACACCTTC	CASSPGTGGLYGYTF
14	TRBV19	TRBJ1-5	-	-	TGTGCCAGTAGTATTACAGGGCGCAATCAGCCCCAGCATTTT	CASSITGRNQPQHF
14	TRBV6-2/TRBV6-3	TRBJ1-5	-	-	TGTGCCAGCAGTTACGACAGTACTTATCAGCCCCAGCATTTT	CASSYDSTYQPQHF
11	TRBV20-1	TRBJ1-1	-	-	TGCAGTGCTCCGGGTGGCACTGAAGCTTTCTTT	CSAPGGTEAFF
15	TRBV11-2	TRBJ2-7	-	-	TGTGCCAGCAGCCCGCGTACATCACTAGTCGTCGAGCAGTACTTC	CASSPRTSLVVEQYF
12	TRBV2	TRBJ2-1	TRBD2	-	TGTGCCAGCAGTGAACTAGCGGCTGAGCAGTTCTTC	CASSELAAEQFF
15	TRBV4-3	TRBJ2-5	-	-	TGCGCCAGCAGCCAAGGGGTAGCGCCGGAGGAGACCCAGTACTTC	CASSQGVAPEETQYF
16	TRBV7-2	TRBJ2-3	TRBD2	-	TGTGCCAGCAGCTTGCTTACTAGCGGGTACACAGATACGCAGTATTTT	CASSLLTSGYTDTQYF
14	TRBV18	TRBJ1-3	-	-	TGTGCCAGCTCACCACGGGCCGAAATGTTCACCATATATTTT	CASSPRAEMFTIYF
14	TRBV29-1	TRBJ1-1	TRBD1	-	TGCAGCGTTGAAGAAAGGGGACAGGCCACGGGAGCTTTCTTT	CSVEERGQATGAFF
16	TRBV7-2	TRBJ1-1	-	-	TGTGCCAGCAGCCCGGGTCCGAGGGCCCTGAACACTGAAGCTTTCTTT	CASSPGPRALNTEAFF
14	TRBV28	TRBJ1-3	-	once	TGTGCCAGCAGTTTTGACTTGTCTGGAAACACCATATATTTT	CASSFDLSGNTIYF
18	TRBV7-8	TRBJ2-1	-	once	TGTGCCAGCAGCGCAGACAGGGTCCGGGGGAGCTCCTACAATGAGCAGTTCTTC	CASSADRVRGSSYNEQFF
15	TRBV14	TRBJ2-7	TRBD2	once	TGTGCCAGCAGGCCTGGGACTAGCGGTCCCTACGAGCAGTACTTC	CASRPGTSGPYEQYF
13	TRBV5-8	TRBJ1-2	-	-	TGTGCCAGCAGCTTTCAGGGGACCTATGGCTACACCTTC	CASSFQGTYGYTF
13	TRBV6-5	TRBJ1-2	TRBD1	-	TGTGCCAGCAGGGGTGAGGGGGCGAGTGGCTACACCTTC	CASRGEGASGYTF
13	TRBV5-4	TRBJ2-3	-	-	TGTGCCAGCAGCTTGGGGGCCGCTGATACGCAGTATTTT	CASSLGAADTQYF
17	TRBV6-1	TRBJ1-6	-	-	TGTGCCAGCAGTGATTCTCTCAGGGGCACCTATAATTCACCCCTCCACTTT	CASSDSLRGTYNSPLHF
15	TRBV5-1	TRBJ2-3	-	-	TGCGCCAGCAGCCCCGGGACTCCTAGCACAGATACGCAGTATTTT	CASSPGTPSTDTQYF
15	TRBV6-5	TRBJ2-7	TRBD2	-	TGTGCCAGCAGTCAGGGGACTAGCGGAACCTACGAGCAGTACTTC	CASSQGTSGTYEQYF
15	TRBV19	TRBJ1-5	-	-	TGTGCCAGTAGTATAGTCGGTCGAAGCAATCAGCCCCAGCATTTT	CASSIVGRSNQPQHF
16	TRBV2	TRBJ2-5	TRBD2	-	TGTGCCAGCAGCCCCGTGGGGACTAGCGACCAAGAGACCCAGTACTTC	CASSPVGTSDQETQYF
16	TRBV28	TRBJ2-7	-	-	TGTGCCAGCAGTCCCAGCCATGGGGGGGCCGGATACGAGCAGTACTTC	CASSPSHGGAGYEQYF
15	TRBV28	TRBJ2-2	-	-	TGTGCCAGCAGTCCCCCCCAGGGTTGGGGCGGGGAGCTGTTTTTT	CASSPPQGWGGELFF
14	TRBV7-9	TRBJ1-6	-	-	TGTGCCAGCCGGGAGACCCCAAATAATTCACCCCTCCACTTT	CASRETPNNSPLHF
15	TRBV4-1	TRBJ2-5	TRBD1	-	TGCGCCAGCAGCCGGGCCGGGACAGGGATGGAGACCCAGTACTTC	CASSRAGTGMETQYF
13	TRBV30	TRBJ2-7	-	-	TGTGCGGCCGGAGCGGAGGTCTCCTACGAGCAGTACTTC	CAAGAEVSYEQYF
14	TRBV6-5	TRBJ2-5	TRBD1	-	TGTGCCAGCAGCCTTAGGGGGCGCGAAGAGACCCAGTACTTC	CASSLRGREETQYF
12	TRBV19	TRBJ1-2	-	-	TGTGCCAGTAGTATCAGTAACTATGGCTACACCTTC	CASSISNYGYTF
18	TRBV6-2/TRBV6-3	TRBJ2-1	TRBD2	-	TGTGCCAGCAGTTCCCTCTGGACTAGCGGGAGTCGGTCAAATGAGCAGTTCTTC	CASSSLWTSGSRSNEQFF
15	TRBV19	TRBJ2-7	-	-	TGTGCCAGTAGTAACCAGGGACATCCCTCCTACGAGCAGTACTTC	CASSNQGHPSYEQYF
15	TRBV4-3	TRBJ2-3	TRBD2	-	TGCGCCAGCAGCCAACGGACTAGCGGGAGGGATACGCAGTATTTT	CASSQRTSGRDTQYF
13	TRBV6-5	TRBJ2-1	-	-	TGTGCCAGTATACCGGCGGTGGGTAATGAGCAGTTCTTC	CASIPAVGNEQFF
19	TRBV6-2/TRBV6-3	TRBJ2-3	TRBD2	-	TGTGCCAGCAGTTATTCTGGGGCTAGCGGGAGCGCTATCACAGATACGCAGTATTTT	CASSYSGASGSAITDTQYF
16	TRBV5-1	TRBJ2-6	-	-	TGCGCCACCACCAGGGCGGAGCAATCTGGGGCCAACGTCCTGACTTTC	CATTRAEQSGANVLTF
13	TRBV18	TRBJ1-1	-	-	TGTGCCAGCTCACCAGGACAAAACACTGAAGCTTTCTTT	CASSPGQNTEAFF
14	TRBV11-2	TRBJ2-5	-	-	TGTGCCAGCAGCTTCCCAGGGGTGGGAGAGACCCAGTACTTC	CASSFPGVGETQYF
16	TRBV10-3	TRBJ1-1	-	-	TGTGCCATCAGCTCCCTTGGGGGTAGGGAGGGCACTGAAGCTTTCTTT	CAISSLGGREGTEAFF
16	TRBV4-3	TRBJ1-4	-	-	TGCGCCAGCAGCCAAGACACAGAAGGAACTAATGAAAAACTGTTTTTT	CASSQDTEGTNEKLFF
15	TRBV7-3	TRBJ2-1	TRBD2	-	TGTGCCAGCAGCTTACTTGCGGGAGGGCCCGATGAGCAGTTCTTC	CASSLLAGGPDEQFF